This T cell receptor (beta chain) was sequenced for a study of T cell responses to AZD1222 COVID-19 vaccine. This clone was seen only once. This CDR3 spans 16 amino acids. The V and J ends lost 0 bases and 2 bases, in that order; junction bases with no gene match: 6. The germline gives CDR1 MGHRA, CDR2 YSYEKL. Sequencing used immunoSEQ multiplex PCR; TCRdb keeps in-frame clones, though not all of them. This sample has about 120,000 clones, with around 90% found just once. The source of this sequence is an adult who received the MenACWY meningococcal vaccine as a control. The sequences come from peripheral blood, collected 28 days after the second dose of the MenACWY control vaccine. V gene TRBV4-1 combines with J gene TRBJ2-7; 8 bases fit TRBD1. CDR3 residues: CASSQELRTGPYEQYF. CDR3 DNA: TGCGCCAGCAGCCAAGAACTCCGGACAGGGCCCTACGAGCAGTACTTC.